One sample yielded the 20 T cell receptor beta chains listed below, sequenced in a study of T cells after somatic rescue of genetic block. Profiling relied on immunoSEQ multiplex PCR, and the TCRdb table lists in-frame clones only, not all of them. This sample has 14,000 to 15,000 clones; 70% to 80% occur once, and the top ten carry approximately 15%. Sample: peripheral blood mononuclear cells (PBMCs). The receptors here all came from a boy aged 5-17 years.

The gene calls are TRBV6-5 and TRBJ1-5; D unresolved. The ends were cut back, 5 bases at V and 2 bases at J, with 10 bases in the middle. CDR3 length equals 14 residues. Per the germline V gene, CDR1 is MNHEY and CDR2 is SVGAGI. CDR3 DNA: TGTGCCAGCAGTGTTCAGAAGGGCAATCAGCCCCAGCATTTT. Its protein product is CASSVQKGNQPQHF.

The chain combines TRBV30 with TRBJ2-7, with 10 positions matching TRBD1. Germline lookup yields CDR1 GTSNPN and CDR2 SVGIG (reference sequence). CDR3 length: 13 residues. J gave up 3 bases and V 8 bases, and 7 bases lay outside the gene matches. In DNA, the CDR3 is TGTGCCGGCTTACGGGACAGGGGCTACGAGCAGTACTTC. It is translated as CAGLRDRGYEQYF.

The chain uses TRBV11-2 and TRBJ2-6; D tentatively fits TRBD1 or TRBD2 (6 bases each). CDR1 is SGHAT and CDR2 is FQNNGV in the germline V gene. This CDR3 has 16 amino acids. The V end lost 5 bases, the J end lost 5 bases, and 16 bases lay between the germline ends. As DNA, the CDR3 is TGTGCCAGCAGCCACGGGGCGGGACAATGGGCCAACGTCCTGACTTTC. Protein: CASSHGAGQWANVLTF.

The chain joins TRBV28 to TRBJ1-6; weak D call: TRBD1 (5 bases). From germline, CDR1 is MDHEN and CDR2 SYDVKM. The CDR3 is 17 amino acids. V was trimmed by 4 bases and J by 7 bases, leaving 20 bases between them. CDR3 sequence reads: CASSSPRQGGYNSPLHF. The CDR3 region has the DNA TGTGCCAGCAGTTCCCCCCGGCAGGGCGGGTACAATTCACCCCTCCACTTT. The full variable domain, with the rest looked up from reference TRBV28 and TRBJ1-6, is DVKVTQSSRYLVKRTGEKVFLECVQDMDHENMFWYRQDPGLGLRLIYFSYDVKMKEKGDIPEGYSVSREKKERFSLILESASTNQTSMYLCASSSPRQGGYNSPLHFGNGTRLTVT.

This clone was seen a few times. This CDR3 is CASSNTRFLDRETEAFF. For the CDR3, the DNA is TGTGCCAGCAGCAACACGCGTTTTTTAGACAGGGAAACTGAAGCTTTCTTT. This chain connects TRBV21-1 to TRBJ1-1; the table's D gene call, TRBD1, was not cross checked with the DNA. TRBV21-1 is deemed a pseudogene. The CDR3 is 17 amino acids.

This clone has just a few counts. This chain uses TRBV27 with TRBJ1-5, with D perhaps TRBD1 (5 bases). Germline CDR1 reads MNHEY; CDR2 reads SMNVEV (reference sequence). Trimming removed 5 bases at V and 0 bases at J, with 14 bases between. The CDR3 has 16 amino acids. In DNA form, the CDR3 reads TGTGCCAGCAGTCCCCTGGACACCTTTAGCAATCAGCCCCAGCATTTT. It translates to CASSPLDTFSNQPQHF.

V and J are TRBV6-6 and TRBJ2-7; 11 nucleotides match TRBD1. J was trimmed by 6 bases and V by 6 bases; bases with no gene match: 10. Germline V CDR1 and CDR2: MNHNY, SVGAGI (reference sequence). The CDR3 has 15 amino acids. The CDR3 DNA is TGTGCCAGCAGCTATTCGGACAGGGGGCCAGGCGAGCAGTACTTC. This gives the protein CASSYSDRGPGEQYF.

For the CDR3, the DNA is TGCGCCAGCAGCTCAGGGGGCAGTGCAACTAATGAAAAACTGTTTTTT. Protein: CASSSGGSATNEKLFF. The rearrangement links TRBV4-1 to TRBJ1-4; 8 nucleotides agree with TRBD1. After removal of 5 bases from V and 0 bases from J, the junction contained 5 bases not matched to a gene. CDR1 and CDR2 (germline): MGHRA, YSYEKL. The CDR3 runs 16 residues.

The V call is TRBV30, the J call TRBJ1-4; no firm D call. The CDR3 consists of 14 residues. V gave up 0 bases and J gave up 5 bases, with 10 bases separating them. CDR1 is GTSNPN, CDR2 SVGIG, per germline (reference sequence). CDR3 region: CAWSVGRSNEKLFF. CDR3 in DNA: TGTGCCTGGAGTGTAGGCAGATCAAATGAAAAACTGTTTTTT.

This clone was recorded a few times. V and J are TRBV28 and TRBJ1-6, with D perhaps TRBD1 (6 bases). CDR1 and CDR2 (germline): MDHEN, SYDVKM. The CDR3 runs 14 residues. Trimming removed 6 bases from V and 7 bases from J, with 13 bases in between. In DNA, the CDR3 is TGTGCCAGCAGAGGGGGAGGGTTCAATTCACCCCTCCACTTT. It specifies CASRGGGFNSPLHF.

The genes are TRBV19 and TRBJ1-1; 7 bases match TRBD1. V was clipped by 5 bases and J by 6 bases; unmatched bases: 6. This CDR3 is built from 13 residues. Germline assignment: CDR1 LNHDA and CDR2 SQIVND (reference sequence). The CDR3 nucleotides read TGTGCCAGTAGTGACAGGGAATTGGCTGAAGCTTTCTTT. Protein sequence: CASSDRELAEAFF.

The chain has TRBV29-1 and TRBJ2-3, with D possibly TRBD2 on 6 matching bases. Between the trimmed V and J ends, which lost 7 bases and 2 bases, there was a span of 16 bases. The CDR3 runs to 14 residues. CDR1 is SQVTM, CDR2 ANQGSEA, per germline. The CDR3 sequence is CSAGGGSYTDTQYF. As DNA, the CDR3 is TGCAGCGCCGGGGGTGGCTCCTACACAGATACGCAGTATTTT.

The DNA for the CDR3 is TGTGCCAGCAGCCCGGACAGGGGGCTATACGAGCAGTACTTC. Residues: CASSPDRGLYEQYF. This chain connects TRBV7-2 to TRBJ2-7, with 11 bases identical to TRBD1. The germline CDR1 and CDR2 sequences are SGHTA and FQGNSA. This CDR3 has 14 residues. The junction had 4 bases not matched to a gene; V was cut back by 5 bases and J by 4 bases. The variable domain in full, with the rest retrieved from reference TRBV7-2 and TRBJ2-7, is GAGVSQSPSNKVTEKGKDVELRCDPISGHTALYWYRQSLGQGLEFLIYFQGNSAPDKSGLPSDRFSAERTGGSVSTLTIQRTQQEDSAVYLCASSPDRGLYEQYFGPGTRLTVT.

This clone occurred once. V usage is TRBV19 and J usage is TRBJ1-4; 7 bases line up with TRBD1. V lost 10 bases, J lost 3 bases, and 5 bases stayed unmatched. Germline V gene sequence: CDR1 LNHDA, CDR2 SQIVND (reference sequence). This CDR3 comprises 13 residues. CDR3 DNA sequence: TGTGCCACCAGACAGGGATCTAATGAAAAACTGTTTTTT. Its translation: CATRQGSNEKLFF.

The chain couples TRBV5-1 to TRBJ2-5; 8 bases are shared with TRBD1. Per germline, CDR1 SGHRS and CDR2 YFSETQ. V lost 0 bases, J lost 3 bases, and 16 bases stayed unmatched. This CDR3 is built from 19 residues. The CDR3 nucleotides read TGCGCCAGCAGCTTGGTAACTCTTTGGATGGGACAGGCGGAAGAGACCCAGTACTTC. Residues: CASSLVTLWMGQAEETQYF.

The chain uses TRBV5-4 and TRBJ2-3; 7 nucleotides match TRBD2. V shed 0 bases and J 0 bases; nucleotides not matched to a gene: 4. Germline V lookup: CDR1 SGHNT, CDR2 YYREEE (reference sequence). The CDR3 is 16 residues long. This CDR3 is CASSLERDYSTDTQYF. CDR3 in DNA: TGTGCCAGCAGCTTGGAGCGGGACTATAGCACAGATACGCAGTATTTT.

The chain couples TRBV13 to TRBJ1-5; D call uncertain. Trimming removed 3 bases at V and 6 bases at J, with 15 bases between. The CDR3 has 15 amino acids. Germline V gene lookup returns CDR1 PRHDT and CDR2 FYEKMQ (reference sequence). For the CDR3, the DNA is TGTGCCAGCAGCTTGGGTCCAGCCATGGGTCAGCCCCAGCATTTT. Translated, it gives CASSLGPAMGQPQHF. The full variable domain, with the rest looked up from reference TRBV13 and TRBJ1-5, is AAGVIQSPRHLIKEKRETATLKCYPIPRHDTVYWYQQGPGQDPQFLISFYEKMQSDKGSIPDRFSAQQFSDYHSELNMSSLELGDSALYFCASSLGPAMGQPQHFGDGTRLSIL.

This rearrangement joins TRBV6-6 to TRBJ1-1; D not certain. The germline gives CDR1 MNHNY, CDR2 SVGAGI (reference sequence). Trimming stripped 5 bases from V and 1 base from J, with 14 bases between. CDR3 length: 15 amino acids. CDR3 in DNA: TGTGCCAGCAGTACCTCAACGGGAGGGAACACTGAAGCTTTCTTT. Translating gives CASSTSTGGNTEAFF.

V usage is TRBV5-1 and J usage is TRBJ2-2; 11 bases map to TRBD1. The germline gives CDR1 SGHRS, CDR2 YFSETQ. This CDR3 is 16 amino acids long. With V trimmed by 2 bases and J by 2 bases, 2 bases remained unmatched. The CDR3 DNA follows: TGCGCCAGCAGCTTCCGGACAGGGGGCAACACCGGGGAGCTGTTTTTT. Amino acid sequence: CASSFRTGGNTGELFF.

This clone was observed a handful of times. The chain joins TRBV6-6 to TRBJ1-1, with 8 positions matching TRBD1. V was pared by 2 bases and J by 10 bases, with 9 bases of the junction left unmatched. CDR3 length: 14 amino acids. CDR1 and CDR2 from the germline V gene are MNHNY and SVGAGI (reference sequence). The CDR3 sequence is CASSYPDRGMAAFF. CDR3 sequence (DNA): TGTGCCAGCAGTTACCCCGACAGGGGTATGGCAGCTTTCTTT.